This T cell receptor (beta chain) emerged from a study of blood T cells in healthy people across ages. Using a J-beta primer mix together with a sample-barcoded 5' primer, a second PCR was run for roughly 6 to 12 cycles. TCRdb reprocessed the 5' RACE reads via MiXCR and lists one record per CDR3 protein. The table records more than 800,000 distinct CDR3 sequences, 25% to 35% of them present only once. Germline lookup yields CDR1 DFQATT and CDR2 SNEGSKA (reference sequence). Trimming removed 3 bases at V and 5 bases at J, with 8 bases between. CDR3 length equals 12 residues. This sequence joins TRBV20-1 and TRBJ2-1, with D perhaps TRBD2 (5 bases). What was sequenced was blood. The clonotype comes from a woman older than 75 in good health. The CDR3 sequence is CSASSGDNEQFF. In DNA, the CDR3 is TGCAGTGCTAGTTCCGGGGACAATGAGCAGTTCTTC.